This TCR beta chain was captured in a study of T cell repertoires in cytomegalovirus infection. About the research overall: As its CMV epitopes, the study selected recently identified HLA-C-restricted and well-studied HLA-B-restricted targets. An indication of both CMV infection and matching HLA type came from public TCR beta signatures. Findings and limits, study-wide: Carriage of CMV together with the relevant HLA was identifiable through cumulative public TCR beta family frequency. What dominated the ex vivo response were HLA-C-restricted CMV-specific TCR beta clonotypes.

Using its own MiXCR run on the reads, TCRdb lists one record per CDR3 protein. The table has roughly 500,000 distinct CDR3 sequences, roughly 46% seen once. CDR3 length: 11 amino acids. This clonotype showed up just a few times. Its antigen is as yet unknown. Its ends do not fully match the called genes, so a read error is possible. The clonotype was recovered from a human donor in good health (CMV status not recorded). Some clones in this sample may be carry-over from other donors' samples. The specimen comprised cultured PBMCs, sampled from culture after CMV antigen stimulation. The V call is TRBV12-3 or TRBV12-4, the J call TRBJ2-3, with D unclear. CDR3 DNA: TGTGCCAGCGGTTTCACAGATACGCAGTATTTT. It translates to CASGFTDTQYF.